Here is one T cell receptor (beta chain) with its context. TCRdb keeps only in-frame clones here, not all; method: immunoSEQ multiplex PCR. Seen here are 100,000 to 150,000 clones, around 85% observed once, and the top ten hold 5% to 6.5%. The data were obtained in a study of radiation and T cells in renal cell carcinoma. Described time point: blood 2 weeks post-SBRT. Treatment defined: 15 Gy SBRT to primary tumor, nephrectomy 4 weeks later. The sequenced sample was blood, obtained from a patient whose treatment included radiotherapy and nephrectomy. The clonotype comes from a man over 45 with renal cell carcinoma.

The CDR3 bases are TGTGCCATCTTTATCCATGTCACAGATACGCAGTATTTT. Encoded protein: CAIFIHVTDTQYF. This rearrangement joins TRBV10-3 to TRBJ2-3; D remains ambiguous. The CDR3 has 13 residues. CDR1 is ENHRY and CDR2 is SYGVKD in the germline V gene. Trimming left V 8 bases short and J 2 bases short, with 11 bases between.